The source of this T cell receptor (beta chain) is a study of OX40 agonist ivuxolimab in advanced cancers. Whole-study results and caveats: Clonal expansion from baseline to week 6 occurred in both CD4+ and CD8+ T cells.

This clone has only one observation. No antigen is known for it. Assay used: immunoSEQ multiplex PCR; TCRdb lists only in-frame clones, some missing. The sample has 60,000 to 75,000 clones, roughly nine tenths seen once. CDR1 SGHVS and CDR2 FNYEAQ come from the germline V gene. There are 13 residues in the CDR3. Trimming removed 0 bases at V and 6 bases at J, with 7 bases between. Sequencing used CD4+ or CD8+ T cells sorted from blood, obtained in a trial of the OX40 agonist ivuxolimab. This receptor was taken from an adult with an advanced solid tumor such as melanoma, head and neck, liver or kidney cancer. This chain joins TRBV7-6 and TRBJ2-3; D is uncertain. CDR3 nucleotides: TGTGCCAGCAGCTTAGCTCGGCGGGATACGCAGTATTTT. Translating it yields CASSLARRDTQYF.